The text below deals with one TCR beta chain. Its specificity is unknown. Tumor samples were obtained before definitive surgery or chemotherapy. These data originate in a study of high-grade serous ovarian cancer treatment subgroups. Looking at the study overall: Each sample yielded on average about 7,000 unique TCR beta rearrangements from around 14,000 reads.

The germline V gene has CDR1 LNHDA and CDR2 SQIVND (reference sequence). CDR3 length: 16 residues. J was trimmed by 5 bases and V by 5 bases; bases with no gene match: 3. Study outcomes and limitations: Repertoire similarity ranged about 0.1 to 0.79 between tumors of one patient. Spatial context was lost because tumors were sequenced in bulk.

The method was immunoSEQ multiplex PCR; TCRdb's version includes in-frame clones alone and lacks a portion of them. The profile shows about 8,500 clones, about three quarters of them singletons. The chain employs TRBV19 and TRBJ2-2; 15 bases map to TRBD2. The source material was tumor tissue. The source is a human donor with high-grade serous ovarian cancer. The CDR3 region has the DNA TGTGCCAGTAGTTGGACTAGCGGGGGGGATACCGGGGAGCTGTTTTTT. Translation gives CASSWTSGGDTGELFF.